This TCR beta chain is from a study of regulatory T cells in long-lasting Graves disease. Described time point: newly diagnosed GD, antithyroid drugs for less than 3 months. After RNA was extracted from PBMCs, the TCR library was made from it. The sample holds many counts of this clonotype. Through Arm-PCR of CDR3 regions and iRepertoire HTBI primers, TCR beta libraries were built. TCRdb independently ran MiXCR on the multiplex PCR reads; one entry per CDR3 protein. The top ten hold around 11% of the sample, which has about 560,000 distinct CDR3 sequences, around 16% seen once. The data also belong to a second study, concerning T cells in Graves' hyperthyroidism and ophthalmopathy. Per that paper: Pregnant or lactating patients were excluded, as were those with uncontrolled infection or other autoimmune disease.

This receptor was obtained from a man aged 18 to 29 with Graves disease. The sample was peripheral blood mononuclear cells (PBMCs), taken at new diagnosis, from a patient treated with antithyroid drugs.

Here the CDR3 reads CASSSRIFYEQYF. The CDR3 coding sequence is TGTGCCAGCAGCTCAAGGATATTCTACGAGCAGTACTTC. This rearrangement joins TRBV7-9 to TRBJ2-7; D remains ambiguous. Germline CDR1 and CDR2: SEHNR and FQNEAQ (reference sequence). CDR3 length: 13 residues. The V end lost 4 bases, the J end lost 3 bases, and 10 bases lay between the germline ends. Together with reference TRBV7-9 and TRBJ2-7, the CDR3 gives the full variable domain: DTGVSQNPRHKITKRGQNVTFRCDPISEHNRLYWYRQTLGQGPEFLTYFQNEAQLEKSRLLSDRFSAERPKGSFSTLEIQRTEQGDSAMYLCASSSRIFYEQYFGPGTRLTVT.